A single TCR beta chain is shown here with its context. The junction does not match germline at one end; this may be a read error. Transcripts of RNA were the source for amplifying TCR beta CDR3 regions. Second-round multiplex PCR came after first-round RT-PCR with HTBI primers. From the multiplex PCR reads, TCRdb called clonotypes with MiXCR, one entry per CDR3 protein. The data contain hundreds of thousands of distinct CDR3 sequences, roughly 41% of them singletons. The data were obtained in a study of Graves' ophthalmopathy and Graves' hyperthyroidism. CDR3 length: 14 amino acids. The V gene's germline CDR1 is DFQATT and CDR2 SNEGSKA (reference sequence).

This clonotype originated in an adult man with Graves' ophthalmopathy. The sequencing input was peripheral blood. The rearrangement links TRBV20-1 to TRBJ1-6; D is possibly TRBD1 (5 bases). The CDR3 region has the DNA TGCAGTGCCAGAGGGACGGAATATAATTCACCCCTCCACTTT. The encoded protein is CSARGTEYNSPLHF.